This record covers a single T cell receptor beta chain. This sample is drawn from a study of identical twins. V was trimmed by 4 bases and J by 0 bases, leaving 18 bases between them. Germline lookup yields CDR1 SGHRS and CDR2 YFSETQ. The CDR3 length is 17 residues. MiXCR, applied by TCRdb to the 5' RACE reads, yields one record per CDR3 protein. This sample yields some 1,700,000 distinct CDR3 sequences, of which about 31% are seen a single time; 0.25% to 0.3% belongs to the top ten. The TCR was taken from a newborn girl in good health. The sequencing sample was made of cord blood. This rearrangement joins TRBV5-1 to TRBJ2-3, with D perhaps matching TRBD1 or TRBD2 (6 bases each). CDR3 sequence reads: CASSVEARGRSTDTQYF. CDR3 DNA: TGCGCCAGCAGCGTGGAGGCTCGGGGGCGCAGCACAGATACGCAGTATTTT. Looking up the rest from reference TRBV5-1 and TRBJ2-3 gives the full variable domain: KAGVTQTPRYLIKTRGQQVTLSCSPISGHRSVSWYQQTPGQGLQFLFEYFSETQRNKGNFPGRFSGRQFSNSRSEMNVSTLELGDSALYLCASSVEARGRSTDTQYFGPGTRLTVL.